The 10 T cell receptor beta chains given below trace back to one sample, sequenced in a study of identical twins (dated by TCRdb to 2016 to 2017). Library preparation was by 5' RACE. The listed sequencing device is Illumina HiSeq 2000. The public reads were reprocessed in TCRdb via fastp at Q25 and MiXCR, keeping in-frame beta chains. Rows are unified per CDR3 protein, each entry keeping the most common DNA and genes. This sample has some 1,600,000 distinct CDR3 sequences in its table, and about 32% of those were observed once. Of the sample, about 0.3% is held by the ten largest clones. The sequencing sample was made of cord blood. Receptors were obtained from a newborn girl in good health.

For this clonotype: A much larger clone is a single base away; this may be a read error. The rearrangement links TRBV14 to TRBJ2-5; D is undetermined. Gene TRBJ2-7 matches the end of the DNA better, so the J call may be wrong. CDR1 and CDR2 (germline): SGHDN, FVKESK. This CDR3 contains 16 residues. CDR3 DNA sequence: TGTGCCAGCAGCCAGGGAACGTTTGCCGCCCCCTACGAGCAGTACTTC. Protein product: CASSQGTFAAPYEQYF.

The table lists this clonotype with a few counts. This chain links TRBV10-3 with TRBJ2-5, with 9 nucleotides matching TRBD1. Looked up from germline, CDR1 is ENHRY and CDR2 is SYGVKD. Trimming removed 3 bases from V and 4 bases from J; junction bases left unmatched: 6. There are 15 residues in the CDR3. This CDR3 is CAISERRDRAETQYF. CDR3 coding DNA: TGTGCCATCAGTGAACGCAGGGACAGGGCAGAGACCCAGTACTTC.

This clonotype was recorded once. The genes are TRBV6-5 and TRBJ2-1; the D is unclear. The length of the CDR3 is 14 residues. Germline values: CDR1 MNHEY, CDR2 SVGAGI. Trimming stripped 0 bases from V and 4 bases from J, with 7 bases between. The CDR3 nucleotides read TGTGCCAGCAGTTACTCGGCTAGGTACAATGAGCAGTTCTTC. Its protein product is CASSYSARYNEQFF.

The chain employs TRBV25-1 and TRBJ2-1, with 8 bases lining up with TRBD2. With 6 bases clipped from V and 8 bases from J, the junction kept 15 bases outside the gene matches. This CDR3 is 16 amino acids long. Germline CDR1 reads MGHDK; CDR2 reads SYGVNS. CDR3: CASSPRVGTRPYEQFF. As DNA, the CDR3 is TGTGCCAGCAGCCCTCGTGTAGGGACTAGGCCATATGAGCAGTTCTTC. The variable domain in full, completed from reference TRBV25-1 and TRBJ2-1, reads EADIYQTPRYLVIGTGKKITLECSQTMGHDKMYWYQQDPGMELHLIHYSYGVNSTEKGDLSSESTVSRIRTEHFPLTLESARPSHTSQYLCASSPRVGTRPYEQFFGPGTRLTVL.

Many counts were recorded for this clonotype. One junction end does not reproduce the germline sequence, and a read error may be involved. The chain uses TRBV5-1 and TRBJ2-3, with D maybe TRBD2 (5 bases). The CDR3 is 14 residues long. The germline gives CDR1 SGHRS, CDR2 YFSETQ. CDR3 nucleotide sequence: TGTGCCAGCAGCTTAGAAGCGGGCACAGATACGCAGTATTTT. Protein sequence: CASSLEAGTDTQYF.

Only a few counts were recorded for this clonotype. The gene calls are TRBV18 and TRBJ1-5; 8 bases agree with TRBD1. The CDR3 consists of 14 residues. V was clipped by 3 bases and J by 5 bases; unmatched bases: 3. Germline CDR1 reads KGHSH; CDR2 reads LQKENI. The CDR3: CASSPDRVYQPQHF. In DNA, the CDR3 is TGTGCCAGCTCACCGGACAGGGTTTATCAGCCCCAGCATTTT.

This chain uses TRBV10-2 with TRBJ1-1; D is possibly TRBD1 (6 bases). CDR1 is WSHSY and CDR2 is SAAADI in the germline V gene. V was shortened by 6 bases and J by 1 base, with 21 bases between the two germline ends. The CDR3 contains 17 residues. CDR3 region: CASRKATGTFPNTEAFF. For the CDR3, the DNA is TGCGCCAGCAGAAAGGCCACCGGGACATTCCCGAACACTGAAGCTTTCTTT.

This chain joins TRBV27 and TRBJ1-5; the match to TRBD1 covers 9 bases. Germline V gene data show CDR1 as MNHEY and CDR2 as SMNVEV (reference sequence). The CDR3 consists of 15 residues. V lost 7 bases and J lost 7; bases outside the gene matches: 11. CDR3 in DNA: TGTGCCAGCATGCTTGACAGGGGGGTGGGACAGCCCCAGCATTTT. Its protein product is CASMLDRGVGQPQHF.

The chain couples TRBV5-6 to TRBJ1-5; D may be TRBD1 (6 bases). This CDR3 region has 15 residues. The ends were cut back, 4 bases at V and 1 base at J, with 12 bases in the middle. The germline CDR1 and CDR2 sequences are SGHDT and YYEEEE. CDR3 residues: CASSRGAVSNQPQHF. The CDR3 coding sequence is TGTGCCAGCAGCCGGGGGGCGGTGAGCAATCAGCCCCAGCATTTT.

This sequence joins TRBV4-1 and TRBJ2-7; D is ambiguous. Trimming removed 9 bases from V and 6 bases from J, with 18 bases in between. The length of the CDR3 is 13 residues. The germline gives CDR1 MGHRA, CDR2 YSYEKL. In DNA form, the CDR3 reads TGCGCCAGTGGACCTAGTAGATATTCCGAGCAGTACTTC. It translates to CASGPSRYSEQYF.